The 9 T cell receptor beta chains below come from one sample, sequenced in a study of blood T cell repertoires in COVID-19. Sequencing used immunoSEQ multiplex PCR; TCRdb keeps in-frame clones, though not all of them. The repertoire holds 30,000 to 40,000 clones, with about 92% as singletons. The sample was peripheral blood. All receptors come from a male donor with active COVID-19.

The V call is TRBV6-6, the J call TRBJ2-2; 7 nucleotides agree with TRBD2. This CDR3 region has 14 residues. After removal of 7 bases from V and 7 bases from J, the junction contained 9 bases not matched to a gene. Germline V gives CDR1 MNHNY, CDR2 SVGAGI (reference sequence). CDR3 in amino acids: CASTGLVINGELFF. DNA for the CDR3: TGTGCCAGCACAGGACTAGTGATTAACGGGGAGCTGTTTTTT.

This chain's CDR3 is CASSIGQGISGYTF. The CDR3 nucleotides are TGTGCCAGTAGTATCGGACAGGGGATCAGTGGCTACACCTTC. This chain connects TRBV19 to TRBJ1-2, with 9 positions matching TRBD1. Germline trimming cut 3 bases from V and 7 bases from J; bases unmatched to any gene: 6. Per the germline V gene, CDR1 is LNHDA and CDR2 is SQIVND (reference sequence). The length of the CDR3 is 14 residues.

The chain has TRBV23-1 and TRBJ1-4; 10 bases fit TRBD1. TRBV23-1 is filed as an ORF, its function uncertain. V shed 4 bases and J 4 bases; nucleotides not matched to a gene: 30. CDR3 length equals 24 residues. CDR3 nucleotide sequence: TGCGCCAGCAGTCTCTCCTCGTCCCCGGGACAGGGGTTATTGGGGGGGCCCCATAATGAAAAACTGTTTTTT. This gives the protein CASSLSSSPGQGLLGGPHNEKLFF.

The CDR3 sequence: CASSVASRYQETQYF. For the CDR3, the DNA is TGTGCCAGCAGCGTAGCTAGCAGGTACCAAGAGACCCAGTACTTC. V and J are TRBV9 and TRBJ2-5; D is perhaps TRBD2 (5 bases). The length of the CDR3 is 15 residues. Germline V gives CDR1 SGDLS, CDR2 YYNGEE. Trimming took off 0 bases at V and 0 bases at J, with 9 bases between the two ends. The entire variable domain, with the rest obtained from reference TRBV9 and TRBJ2-5, is as follows: DSGVTQTPKHLITATGQRVTLRCSPRSGDLSVYWYQQSLDQGLQFLIQYYNGEERAKGNILERFSAQQFPDLHSELNLSSLELGDSALYFCASSVASRYQETQYFGPGTRLLVL.

This clone ranks as medium-sized. J is TRBJ2-7 and V is TRBV5-4, with D maybe TRBD2 (7 bases). There are 15 residues in the CDR3. V dropped 2 bases and J dropped 5 bases, with 17 bases sitting between them. The germline gives CDR1 SGHNT, CDR2 YYREEE (reference sequence). The CDR3 nucleotides read TGTGCCAGCAGCTTCTCTTTGGGGGGGCCCGACGAGCAGTACTTC. It specifies CASSFSLGGPDEQYF.

J is TRBJ1-3 and V is TRBV9, with TRBD1 identical over 7 bases. With V trimmed by 3 bases and J by 7 bases, 7 bases remained unmatched. The length of the CDR3 is 14 residues. Per germline, CDR1 SGDLS and CDR2 YYNGEE. CDR3 amino acids: CASSGGAQGNTIYF. CDR3 DNA sequence: TGTGCCAGCAGCGGGGGGGCACAGGGGAACACCATATATTTT. Combining the CDR3 with reference TRBV9 and TRBJ1-3 gives the whole variable domain DSGVTQTPKHLITATGQRVTLRCSPRSGDLSVYWYQQSLDQGLQFLIQYYNGEERAKGNILERFSAQQFPDLHSELNLSSLELGDSALYFCASSGGAQGNTIYFGEGSWLTVV.

The chain combines TRBV6-1 with TRBJ2-7; 9 bases agree with TRBD1. V shed 3 bases, J shed 1 base, and the junction held 4 bases outside the gene matches. Germline CDR1 and CDR2: MNHNS and SASEGT. The CDR3 loop spans 15 amino acids. The CDR3 DNA follows: TGTGCCAGCAGTGATACGGACAGGGGATCCTACGAGCAGTACTTC. Amino acid sequence: CASSDTDRGSYEQYF.

The chain is built from TRBV5-5 and TRBJ1-3; D possibly corresponds to TRBD1 (5 bases). Germline CDR1 is SGHKS and CDR2 is YYEKEE (reference sequence). The CDR3 has 16 amino acids. Trimming left V 5 bases short and J 0 bases short, with 15 bases between. CDR3 bases: TGTGCCAGCAGGCTAGAGCCAGGGAACTCTGGAAACACCATATATTTT. This gives the protein CASRLEPGNSGNTIYF.

The genes are TRBV5-6 and TRBJ1-1, with TRBD1 as a possible D gene (6 bases). V gave up 2 bases and J gave up 10 bases, with 21 bases separating them. The CDR3 covers 15 residues. Germline CDR1 SGHDT, CDR2 YYEEEE. The chain's CDR3 is CASSFNRVRSLGAFF. CDR3 bases: TGTGCCAGCAGCTTCAACAGGGTGCGTAGTTTGGGAGCTTTCTTT.